Listed below are T cell receptor beta chains from one sample, sequenced in a study of T cell repertoires in cytomegalovirus infection. TCRdb itself ran the reads through MiXCR, one entry per CDR3 protein. The data hold approximately 290,000 distinct CDR3 sequences, with 20% to 30% observed a single time. Source material: PBMCs. Every receptor here comes from a human donor in good health (CMV status not recorded). Some clones in this sample may be carry-over from other donors' samples. The CDR3 runs from the conserved cysteine through the conserved F or W. A D gene is named only where the DNA matches it firmly. The size field is filled for only some rows; it gives once, few, many or a size class.

d_gene: .; j_gene: TRBJ2-2; abundance: once; v_gene: TRBV6-1; CDR3aa: CASSSQTEAVGELFF; CDR3nt: TGTGCCAGCAGTTCTCAGACAGAAGCGGTCGGGGAGCTGTTTTTT
d_gene: TRBD1; j_gene: TRBJ1-5; abundance: few; v_gene: TRBV6-4; CDR3aa: CASSEGTGSQPQHF; CDR3nt: TGTGCCAGCAGTGAAGGGACAGGGAGTCAGCCCCAGCATTTT
d_gene: TRBD2; j_gene: TRBJ2-1; abundance: few; v_gene: TRBV10-1; CDR3aa: CASSDRGGGEQFF; CDR3nt: TGCGCCAGCAGTGACCGGGGGGGCGGAGAGCAGTTCTTC
d_gene: TRBD1; j_gene: TRBJ2-1; abundance: few; v_gene: TRBV2; CDR3aa: CATNRDRGFEQFF; CDR3nt: TGTGCCACCAACCGGGACAGGGGGTTTGAGCAGTTCTTC
d_gene: TRBD2; j_gene: TRBJ2-3; abundance: .; v_gene: TRBV20-1; CDR3aa: CSATRLAGDKDTQYF; CDR3nt: TGCAGTGCTACCAGACTAGCGGGAGACAAGGATACGCAGTATTTT
d_gene: .; j_gene: TRBJ2-3; abundance: many; v_gene: TRBV6-1; CDR3aa: CASSEATGPTDTQYF; CDR3nt: TGTGCCAGCAGTGAAGCTACCGGTCCGACAGATACGCAGTATTTT
d_gene: .; j_gene: TRBJ1-6; abundance: .; v_gene: TRBV2; CDR3aa: CASSRESSYNSPLHF; CDR3nt: TGTGCCAGCAGTCGGGAAAGCTCCTATAATTCACCCCTCCACTTT
d_gene: .; j_gene: TRBJ1-2; abundance: few; v_gene: TRBV14; CDR3aa: CASSLVPNYGYTF; CDR3nt: TGTGCCAGCAGCCTAGTGCCTAACTATGGCTACACCTTC
d_gene: .; j_gene: TRBJ1-5; abundance: .; v_gene: TRBV6-2/TRBV6-3; CDR3aa: CASSFRLSNQPQHF; CDR3nt: TGTGCCAGCAGTTTTCGGCTAAGCAATCAGCCCCAGCATTTT
d_gene: .; j_gene: TRBJ2-7; abundance: once; v_gene: TRBV15; CDR3aa: CATSRDGALYEQYF; CDR3nt: TGTGCCACCAGCAGAGACGGGGCCCTATACGAGCAGTACTTC
d_gene: .; j_gene: TRBJ1-1; abundance: .; v_gene: TRBV2; CDR3aa: CASRGSRGRTEAFF; CDR3nt: TGTGCCAGCAGAGGCTCGAGGGGGAGGACTGAAGCTTTCTTT
d_gene: .; j_gene: TRBJ2-5; abundance: .; v_gene: TRBV7-2; CDR3aa: CASSLDVRRKTQYF; CDR3nt: TGTGCCAGCAGCTTAGACGTTAGACGGAAGACCCAGTACTTC
d_gene: .; j_gene: TRBJ2-1; abundance: .; v_gene: TRBV12-3/TRBV12-4; CDR3aa: CASSLDRSDEQFF; CDR3nt: TGTGCCAGCAGTTTAGACAGGAGCGATGAGCAGTTCTTC
d_gene: .; j_gene: TRBJ2-4; abundance: .; v_gene: TRBV7-8; CDR3aa: CASSFLSFGNIQYF; CDR3nt: TGTGCCAGCAGCTTCCTTTCTTTCGGGAACATTCAGTACTTC
d_gene: TRBD2; j_gene: TRBJ2-3; abundance: many; v_gene: TRBV10-3; CDR3aa: CAISRLAESQDTQYF; CDR3nt: TGTGCCATCAGCCGACTAGCGGAGTCCCAAGATACGCAGTATTTT
d_gene: TRBD1; j_gene: TRBJ1-3; abundance: few; v_gene: TRBV5-3; CDR3aa: CASSLGGTGSISGNTIYF; CDR3nt: TGTGCCAGCAGCTTGGGAGGGACAGGTTCTATCTCTGGAAACACCATATATTTT
d_gene: .; j_gene: TRBJ2-6; abundance: .; v_gene: TRBV7-2; CDR3aa: CASSLAPTGTGANVLTF; CDR3nt: TGTGCCAGCAGCTTAGCACCAACAGGTACTGGGGCCAACGTCCTGACTTTC
d_gene: TRBD2; j_gene: TRBJ2-2; abundance: .; v_gene: TRBV7-2; CDR3aa: CATGTRGELFF; CDR3nt: TGTGCCACAGGGACTAGGGGGGAGCTGTTTTTT
d_gene: .; j_gene: TRBJ1-1; abundance: .; v_gene: TRBV7-2; CDR3aa: CASSPQGFDTEAFF; CDR3nt: TGTGCCAGCAGCCCCCAGGGGTTTGACACTGAAGCTTTCTTT
d_gene: .; j_gene: TRBJ2-7; abundance: many; v_gene: TRBV7-2; CDR3aa: CASSSMTDYEQYF; CDR3nt: TGTGCCAGCAGCTCGATGACGGACTACGAGCAGTACTTC
d_gene: .; j_gene: TRBJ1-1; abundance: few; v_gene: TRBV28; CDR3aa: CASSQLGSSEAFF; CDR3nt: TGTGCCAGCAGCCAACTCGGGAGCTCTGAAGCTTTCTTT
d_gene: .; j_gene: TRBJ1-1; abundance: few; v_gene: TRBV28; CDR3aa: CATGMNTEAFF; CDR3nt: TGTGCCACAGGAATGAACACTGAAGCTTTCTTT
d_gene: .; j_gene: TRBJ2-3; abundance: many; v_gene: TRBV7-2; CDR3aa: CASSLGGYSTDTQYF; CDR3nt: TGTGCCAGCAGCTTAGGGGGTTATAGCACAGATACGCAGTATTTT
d_gene: .; j_gene: TRBJ1-2; abundance: .; v_gene: TRBV7-9; CDR3aa: CASSPSSTTTGGYTF; CDR3nt: TGTGCCAGCAGCCCTAGTAGCACAACTACGGGAGGCTACACCTTC
d_gene: TRBD1; j_gene: TRBJ1-2; abundance: .; v_gene: TRBV27; CDR3aa: CASSPGGRGGYTF; CDR3nt: TGTGCCAGCAGCCCAGGGGGCCGGGGAGGCTACACCTTC
d_gene: TRBD2; j_gene: TRBJ2-3; abundance: .; v_gene: TRBV11-2; CDR3aa: CASSLGFKSGGSTDTQYF; CDR3nt: TGTGCCAGCAGCTTAGGATTTAAAAGCGGGGGAAGCACAGATACGCAGTATTTT
d_gene: .; j_gene: TRBJ2-2; abundance: many; v_gene: TRBV7-6; CDR3aa: CASSLGISGNTGELFF; CDR3nt: TGTGCCAGCAGCTTAGGGATTTCGGGTAACACCGGGGAGCTGTTTTTT